This T cell receptor (beta chain) was observed in a study of cytomegalovirus exposure and HLA in healthy donors. Researchers ran the PCR with 60 Vbeta and 13 Jbeta primers. Sequenced by immunoSEQ multiplex PCR; TCRdb stores in-frame clones only, minus some. Among some 120,000 clones listed, 75% were seen once. Sequenced sample: PBMCs. The clonotype comes from a woman aged 35 to 49 in good health and CMV-seropositive.

The CDR3 bases are TGTGCCAGCCGGCAGGGCGGGGTTAGCACAGATACGCAGTATTTT. Translation: CASRQGGVSTDTQYF. The chain couples TRBV27 to TRBJ2-3; TRBD2 might be the D (6 bases). This CDR3 spans 15 amino acids. The germline V gene encodes CDR1 MNHEY and CDR2 SMNVEV (reference sequence). Between the trimmed V and J ends, which lost 8 bases and 0 bases, there was a span of 15 bases.